The rows below give T cell receptor beta chains drawn from one sample of a study of T cells in Graves' hyperthyroidism and ophthalmopathy. TCRdb analysed the multiplex PCR reads with MiXCR anew, one entry per CDR3 protein. This sample has fewer than 450,000 distinct CDR3 sequences; approximately 18% occur once, and the top ten carry around a third. The sequenced material came from blood. These receptors all come from a woman in her 30s with Graves' hyperthyroidism that later progressed to Graves' ophthalmopathy. The CDR3 runs from the conserved cysteine through the conserved F or W. A D gene is named only where the DNA matches it firmly. Size values are once, few and many counts, or a class for expanded clones, and some rows have none.

cdr3_nt	cdr3_aa	clone_size	d_call	v_call	j_call
TGCAGTGCTGGAAGGACAGAAGCCTACGAGCAGTACTTC	CSAGRTEAYEQYF	few	-	TRBV20-1	TRBJ2-7
TGTGCCTGGGGGATCGAAGCTAACTATGGCTACACCTTC	CAWGIEANYGYTF	-	-	TRBV30	TRBJ1-2
TGTGCCAGCAGCTTATTAACCGGGACAGCTAGCTCTGGAAACACCATATATTTT	CASSLLTGTASSGNTIYF	many	TRBD1	TRBV9	TRBJ1-3
TGTGCCAGCAGTTTATGGGGACGACCGCCTAAGGAGACCCAGTACTTC	CASSLWGRPPKETQYF	-	-	TRBV12-3/TRBV12-4	TRBJ2-5
TGTGCCAGCAGTCCGTTAGTAGAAGTAGCCTACGAGCAGTACTTC	CASSPLVEVAYEQYF	few	-	TRBV28	TRBJ2-7
TGTGCCAGCAGCTTCTATGGGGAGACCCAGTACTTC	CASSFYGETQYF	many	-	TRBV7-9	TRBJ2-5
TGCGCCAGCAGCCAAGTGGGCTGGAACACTGAAGCTTTCTTT	CASSQVGWNTEAFF	-	-	TRBV4-1	TRBJ1-1
TGTGCCAGCAGTTTATGGGGGGGTAGCACTGAAGCTTTCTTT	CASSLWGGSTEAFF	many	-	TRBV27	TRBJ1-1
TGTGCCATCGGGACAGGGAACTATGGCTACACCTTC	CAIGTGNYGYTF	many	TRBD1	TRBV10-3	TRBJ1-2
TGCAGTGCCCGTGGACAGGTGAACGAAAAACTGTTTTTT	CSARGQVNEKLFF	-	TRBD1	TRBV20-1	TRBJ1-4
TGTGCCTGGAGTGTTGCTAATTTCCTGCCCCAGCATTTT	CAWSVANFLPQHF	many	-	TRBV30	TRBJ1-5
TGTGCCAGCAGTTACTACAGCGGGAGTAGATACGAGCAGTACTTC	CASSYYSGSRYEQYF	many	TRBD2	TRBV6-5	TRBJ2-7
TGTGCCAGCAGCCCCGCGGCGGGGCTCGATGAGCAGTTCTTC	CASSPAAGLDEQFF	many	-	TRBV28	TRBJ2-1
TGTGCCAGTAGTATAGATCTATTGGGGCAGACAGGGGAGCTGTTTTTT	CASSIDLLGQTGELFF	few	-	TRBV19	TRBJ2-2
TGTGCCAGCAGTTACTCGAGGAAAGGAGCTGGGGCCCAGCATTTT	CASSYSRKGAGAQHF	few	-	TRBV6-5	TRBJ1-5
TGTGCCAGCAGCTTGATAGCGAATGAAAAACTGTTTTTT	CASSLIANEKLFF	many	-	TRBV11-2	TRBJ1-4
TGTGCCAGCAGTTTTTATAGCACGAGCTCCTACAATGAGCAGTTCTTC	CASSFYSTSSYNEQFF	many	-	TRBV28	TRBJ2-1
TGTGCCAGCAGCTTAGGGCGGTTAAGGGAAAATACGCAGTATTTT	CASSLGRLRENTQYF	-	-	TRBV7-9	TRBJ2-3
TGTGCCAGCAGTACAAGTACAGGGAAATCGTACAATGAGCAGTTCTTC	CASSTSTGKSYNEQFF	many	-	TRBV12-3/TRBV12-4	TRBJ2-1
TGCAGTGCTCCTAACAGGCGGGCTAGCACAGATACGCAGTATTTT	CSAPNRRASTDTQYF	few	-	TRBV20-1	TRBJ2-3
TGCAGCGTCTCCGGGATGGCGATGGACTATGGCTACACCTTC	CSVSGMAMDYGYTF	many	-	TRBV29-1	TRBJ1-2
TGCAGTGCTAGGTCCGGGTCGAGCTCCTACAATGAGCAGTTCTTC	CSARSGSSSYNEQFF	many	-	TRBV20-1	TRBJ2-1